This TCR beta chain was retrieved from a study of T cell responses to AZD1222 COVID-19 vaccine. On this clone itself: The antigen remains undetermined.

Study-wide results and caveats: The study sampled repertoires only after the peak T cell response. The sample set comprised mostly white British donors with more females, and clonal diversity was possibly underestimated. Spike-wide vaccine-associated CD4 TCRs dominated at 160-218 and 743-854.

Repertoires were generated with immunoSEQ multiplex PCR, while TCRdb's copy carries only in-frame clones and drops some. This listing includes about 140,000 clones. The sequence was collected from an adult in good health. Source material: peripheral blood.

CDR3 DNA sequence: TGCAGCGTGGCCGGGACTAGCGGGGAGGCCAACACAGATACGCAGTATTTT. Its translation: CSVAGTSGEANTDTQYF. V is TRBV29-1 and J is TRBJ2-3, with 13 nucleotides matching TRBD2. The CDR3 totals 17 residues. Germline V gene data show CDR1 as SQVTM and CDR2 as ANQGSEA. Trimming took 6 bases from V and 2 from J; bases not matched to a gene: 11.